Reported below is one T cell receptor beta chain. Semi-nested PCR with Nested Universal Primer A followed constant-region reverse priming of full-length variable regions. Using its own MiXCR run on the 5' RACE reads, TCRdb lists one record per CDR3 protein. The sample lists roughly 40,000 distinct CDR3 sequences; around 18% were seen once. The material sequenced was naive CD4+ T cells sorted from a lymph node. The subset denotes: naive CD4+ T cells, CD4+CD45RA+CD25-. This TCR derives from a female donor with breast cancer.

The CDR3 loop is CATGGNTEAFF. For the CDR3, the DNA is TGTGCCACCGGGGGGAACACTGAAGCTTTCTTT. This rearrangement joins TRBV2 to TRBJ1-1, with a weak D call TRBD1 (5 bases). The CDR3 totals 11 residues. V lost 10 bases to trimming and J lost 1 base, with 7 bases between them. Germline CDR1 reads SNHLY; CDR2 reads FYNNEI.